This is a list of T cell receptor beta chains from one sample in a study of T-cell memory formation after mild COVID-19. TCRdb re-analysed the 5' RACE reads in MiXCR, keeping a single row per CDR3 protein. The sample has under 250,000 distinct CDR3 sequences; approximately 15% are singletons. The sequenced material came from PBMCs or a T cell subset sorted from them (not recorded which). These receptors originate from an adult woman who had mild COVID-19 (a few samples of this study predate the infection). Cell type and time point are not known. Both conserved end residues are part of each CDR3. Each record gives: clone size, J gene, CDR3 length, D gene, V gene, CDR3 DNA, CDR3 protein. D genes are given only for firm matches. Part of the rows lack a size; the others show once, few, many or a class for expanded clones.

few TRBJ1-3 18 NA TRBV6-6 TGTGCCAGCAGATACCCGGGACACAAACTAGTCTCTGGAAACACCATATATTTT CASRYPGHKLVSGNTIYF
few TRBJ1-1 16 NA TRBV11-2 TGTGCCAGCAGCTCCCTCCCCCGCCGAATGAACACTGAAGCTTTCTTT CASSSLPRRMNTEAFF
NA TRBJ2-1 16 TRBD2 TRBV7-6 TGTGCCAGCAGCCCTAGCGGGGGGGCCGTGAGGAATGAGCAGTTCTTC CASSPSGGAVRNEQFF
few TRBJ2-2 17 TRBD1 TRBV12-3/TRBV12-4 TGTGCCAGCAGTGGTCGTCAGGGGGCTTCGAACACCGGGGAGCTGTTTTTT CASSGRQGASNTGELFF
few TRBJ1-2 14 TRBD1 TRBV7-2 TGTGCCAGCAGGCCGGGACAGGGGGCCGGGGGCTACACCTTC CASRPGQGAGGYTF
NA TRBJ1-2 12 TRBD1 TRBV2 TGTGCCAGCACGGGGACAGTCTATGGCTACACCTTC CASTGTVYGYTF
many TRBJ2-1 15 NA TRBV5-1 TGCGCCAGCAGCTTGGCGGGACAATTTGATGGTGAGCAGTTCTTC CASSLAGQFDGEQFF
few TRBJ2-3 12 NA TRBV29-1 TGCAGCGAAGAGACAGGAGGCGATACGCAGTATTTT CSEETGGDTQYF
few TRBJ2-4 14 TRBD2 TRBV29-1 TGCAGCGTCCGAGCTGGGACTAGCGGAAACATTCAGTACTTC CSVRAGTSGNIQYF
many TRBJ2-5 14 TRBD2 TRBV7-2 TGTGCCAGCAGCCGTAGCGGGAATAGTGAGACCCAGTACTTC CASSRSGNSETQYF
NA TRBJ2-7 13 NA TRBV27 TGTGCCAGCGGGCGGGACGGAGCCTACGAGCAGTACTTC CASGRDGAYEQYF
few TRBJ2-1 16 TRBD2 TRBV24-1 TGTGCCACCAGTGATCTACTAGCGGGAGTCGGCAATGAGCAGTTCTTC CATSDLLAGVGNEQFF
few TRBJ2-7 14 TRBD1 TRBV11-3 TGTGCCAGCAGCTTGGGCAGGGGGCTCCACGAGCAGTACTTC CASSLGRGLHEQYF
NA TRBJ1-2 14 NA TRBV29-1 TGCAGCGTTGAGGACAAGTTAGCTAACTATGGCTACACCTTC CSVEDKLANYGYTF
NA TRBJ1-5 14 TRBD1 TRBV6-5 TGTGCCAGCGGAAGGACAGGGCACTCTGTGTCCCAGCATTTT CASGRTGHSVSQHF
NA TRBJ2-5 15 TRBD2 TRBV5-4 TGTGCCAGCAGCCTGGGGGGGTCGGACCAAGAGACCCAGTACTTC CASSLGGSDQETQYF
few TRBJ1-1 15 NA TRBV6-6 TGTGCCAGCAGTTACCCCGCGGGGAGGGGCGCTGAAGCTTTCTTT CASSYPAGRGAEAFF
NA TRBJ2-1 14 NA TRBV12-3/TRBV12-4 TGTGCCAGCAGTTTGGTACAGGCCTACAATGAGCAGTTCTTC CASSLVQAYNEQFF
NA TRBJ2-3 15 NA TRBV6-5 TGTGCCAGCAGTTACGAGGGGAAAGGCACAGATACGCAGTATTTT CASSYEGKGTDTQYF
few TRBJ2-2 13 TRBD2 TRBV18 TGTGCCAGCTTAGCGGGAGTGTCCGGGGAGCTGTTTTTT CASLAGVSGELFF
few TRBJ1-5 15 NA TRBV12-3/TRBV12-4 TGTGCCAGCAGCGCAGTTTCCCGTGGAAATCAGCCCCAGCATTTT CASSAVSRGNQPQHF
many TRBJ2-5 13 NA TRBV3-1 TGTGCCAGCAGCGCGGGGTTCCAAGAGACCCAGTACTTC CASSAGFQETQYF
NA TRBJ1-1 15 NA TRBV6-5 TGTGCCAGCAGTTACTCGAGGGCCATGAACACTGAAGCTTTCTTT CASSYSRAMNTEAFF
many TRBJ2-3 17 NA TRBV2 TGTGCCAGCAGTGAGGTAGCGGGACAGGGTGTCGGTGATACGCAGTATTTT CASSEVAGQGVGDTQYF
NA TRBJ1-5 15 TRBD1 TRBV12-3/TRBV12-4 TGTGCCAGCAGCAAGAACAGGGGTGGGAATCAGCCCCAGCATTTT CASSKNRGGNQPQHF
NA TRBJ1-5 15 NA TRBV12-3/TRBV12-4 TGTGCCAGCAGTCCGGCAGGGGTTGGCAATCAGCCCCAGCATTTT CASSPAGVGNQPQHF
NA TRBJ2-7 16 TRBD1 TRBV28 TGTGCCAGCAGTGCATCGGGACAGGGGGCTTCCTACGAGCAGTACTTC CASSASGQGASYEQYF
few TRBJ1-1 15 NA TRBV7-2 TGTGCCAGCAGCTTAGGTGCAGGGGCAAACACTGAAGCTTTCTTT CASSLGAGANTEAFF
NA TRBJ2-1 20 TRBD2 TRBV10-3 TGTGCCATCAGTGAGTCGGGGAGGAGACTAGCGGGAGTCTCCTACAATGAGCAGTTCTTC CAISESGRRLAGVSYNEQFF
NA TRBJ2-2 16 TRBD1 TRBV19 TGTGCCAGTAGTCTATCCGGGACAGGGGTTACCGGGGAGCTGTTTTTT CASSLSGTGVTGELFF
NA TRBJ2-7 12 NA TRBV15 TGTGCCACCAGCCGAAGTTTGCGGGAGCAGTACTTC CATSRSLREQYF
NA TRBJ1-5 13 NA TRBV10-3 TGTGCCATCAGTGTCCGGGAGGAACAGCCCCAGCATTTT CAISVREEQPQHF
many TRBJ2-3 12 NA TRBV7-2 TGTGCCAGCAGCTTCTACACAGATACGCAGTATTTT CASSFYTDTQYF
few TRBJ1-1 14 TRBD1 TRBV12-3/TRBV12-4 TGTGCCAGCAGTGACAGGGGGCGAGAGACTGAAGCTTTCTTT CASSDRGRETEAFF
NA TRBJ1-6 14 NA TRBV6-1 TGTGCCAGCAGTGAGGGGGGCCCTAATTCACCCCTCCACTTT CASSEGGPNSPLHF
many TRBJ2-2 15 NA TRBV7-3 TGTGCCAGCAGCTTCGGTGGGGGTGGTACCGGGGAGCTGTTTTTT CASSFGGGGTGELFF
few TRBJ1-2 15 NA TRBV7-2 TGTGCCAGCAGCTTACAAAAATCCACAGGGTTTGGCTACACCTTC CASSLQKSTGFGYTF
NA TRBJ1-5 13 NA TRBV7-2 TGTGCCAGCAGCCGAACGGAGCTGGGGTCCCAGCATTTT CASSRTELGSQHF
many TRBJ2-4 19 NA TRBV6-6 TGTGCCAGCAGCGACTTGACTAACAGGGCGGCCCTAGCCAAAAACATTCAGTACTTC CASSDLTNRAALAKNIQYF
few TRBJ1-4 15 NA TRBV12-3/TRBV12-4 TGTGCCAGCAGTCCCGCGGGGGGGGGCAAAGAAAAACTGTTTTTT CASSPAGGGKEKLFF
NA TRBJ2-1 14 NA TRBV5-6 TGTGCCAGCAGCCCGGGAGACAGTAACAATGAGCAGTTCTTC CASSPGDSNNEQFF